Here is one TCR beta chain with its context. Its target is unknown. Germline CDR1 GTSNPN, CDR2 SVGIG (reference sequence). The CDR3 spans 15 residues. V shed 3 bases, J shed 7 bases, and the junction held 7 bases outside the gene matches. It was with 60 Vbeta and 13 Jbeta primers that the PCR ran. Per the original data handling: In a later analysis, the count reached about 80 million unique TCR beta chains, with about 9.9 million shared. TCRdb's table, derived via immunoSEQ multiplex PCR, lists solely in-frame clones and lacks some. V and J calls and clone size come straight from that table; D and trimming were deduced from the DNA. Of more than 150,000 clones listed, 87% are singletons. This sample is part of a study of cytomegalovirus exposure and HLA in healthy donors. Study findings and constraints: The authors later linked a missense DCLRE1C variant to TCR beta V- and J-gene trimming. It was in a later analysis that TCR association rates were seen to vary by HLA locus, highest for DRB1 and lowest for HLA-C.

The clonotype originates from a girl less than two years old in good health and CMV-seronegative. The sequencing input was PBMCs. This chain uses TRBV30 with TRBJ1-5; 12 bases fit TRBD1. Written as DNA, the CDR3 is TGTGCCTGGAGCACCGGGACAGGGGGCCGGCAGCCCCAGCATTTT. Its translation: CAWSTGTGGRQPQHF.